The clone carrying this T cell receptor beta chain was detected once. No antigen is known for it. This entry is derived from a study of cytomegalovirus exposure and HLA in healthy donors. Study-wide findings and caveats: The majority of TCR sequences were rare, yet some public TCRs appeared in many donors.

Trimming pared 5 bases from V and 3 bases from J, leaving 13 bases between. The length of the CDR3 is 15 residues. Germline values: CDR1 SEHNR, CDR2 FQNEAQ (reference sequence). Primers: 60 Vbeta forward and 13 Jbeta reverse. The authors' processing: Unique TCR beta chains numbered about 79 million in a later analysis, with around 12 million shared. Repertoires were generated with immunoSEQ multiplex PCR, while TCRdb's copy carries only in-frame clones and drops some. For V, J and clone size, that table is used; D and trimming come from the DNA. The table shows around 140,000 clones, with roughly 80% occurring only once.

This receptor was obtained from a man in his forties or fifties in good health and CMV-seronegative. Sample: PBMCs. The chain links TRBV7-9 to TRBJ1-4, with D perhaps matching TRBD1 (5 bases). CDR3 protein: CASSPTGGANEKLFF. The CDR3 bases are TGTGCCAGCAGCCCAACGGGGGGGGCTAATGAAAAACTGTTTTTT. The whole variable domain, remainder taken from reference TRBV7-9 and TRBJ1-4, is DTGVSQNPRHKITKRGQNVTFRCDPISEHNRLYWYRQTLGQGPEFLTYFQNEAQLEKSRLLSDRFSAERPKGSFSTLEIQRTEQGDSAMYLCASSPTGGANEKLFFGSGTQLSVL.